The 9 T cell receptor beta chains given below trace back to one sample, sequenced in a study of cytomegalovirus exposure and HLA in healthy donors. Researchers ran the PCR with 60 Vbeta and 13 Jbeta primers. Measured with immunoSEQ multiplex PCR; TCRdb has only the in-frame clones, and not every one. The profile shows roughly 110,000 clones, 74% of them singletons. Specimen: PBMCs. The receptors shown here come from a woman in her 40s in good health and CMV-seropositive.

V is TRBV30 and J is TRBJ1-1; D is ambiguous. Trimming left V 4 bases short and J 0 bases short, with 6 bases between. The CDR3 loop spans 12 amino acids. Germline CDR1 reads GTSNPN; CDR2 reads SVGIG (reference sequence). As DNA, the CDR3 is TGTGCCTGGAACAGTGTGAACACTGAAGCTTTCTTT. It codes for CAWNSVNTEAFF.

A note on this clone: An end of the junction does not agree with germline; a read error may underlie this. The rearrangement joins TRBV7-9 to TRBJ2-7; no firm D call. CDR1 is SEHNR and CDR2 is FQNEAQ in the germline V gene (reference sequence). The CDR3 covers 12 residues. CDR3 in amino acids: CSSSTHSYEQYF. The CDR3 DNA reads TGTTCCAGCAGCACACATTCCTACGAGCAGTACTTC.

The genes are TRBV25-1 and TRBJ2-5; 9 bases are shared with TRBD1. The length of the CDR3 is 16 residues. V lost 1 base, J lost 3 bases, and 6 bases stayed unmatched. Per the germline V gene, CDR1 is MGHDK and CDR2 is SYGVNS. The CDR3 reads CASSESGQGWEETQYF. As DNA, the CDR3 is TGTGCCAGCAGTGAATCCGGACAGGGGTGGGAAGAGACCCAGTACTTC.

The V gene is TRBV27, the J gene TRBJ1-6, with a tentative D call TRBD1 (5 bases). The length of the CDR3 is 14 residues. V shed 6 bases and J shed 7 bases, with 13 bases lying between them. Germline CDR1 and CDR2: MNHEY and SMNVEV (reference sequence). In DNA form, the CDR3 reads TGTGCCAGCAGATTTGACAGTTCAAATTCACCCCTCCACTTT. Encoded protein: CASRFDSSNSPLHF.

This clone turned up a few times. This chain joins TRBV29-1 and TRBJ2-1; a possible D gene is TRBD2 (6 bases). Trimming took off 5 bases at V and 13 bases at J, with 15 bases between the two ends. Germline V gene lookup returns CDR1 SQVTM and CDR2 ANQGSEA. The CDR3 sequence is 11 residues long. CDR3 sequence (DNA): TGCAGCGTTCAGGAGGGAAACAATCAGTTCTTC. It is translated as CSVQEGNNQFF.

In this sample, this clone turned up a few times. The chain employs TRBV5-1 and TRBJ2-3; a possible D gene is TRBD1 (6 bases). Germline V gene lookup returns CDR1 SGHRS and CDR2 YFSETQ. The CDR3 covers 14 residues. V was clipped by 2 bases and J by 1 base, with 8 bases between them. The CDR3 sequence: CASSLRQGTDTQYF. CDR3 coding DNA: TGCGCCAGCAGCTTAAGACAGGGCACAGATACGCAGTATTTT. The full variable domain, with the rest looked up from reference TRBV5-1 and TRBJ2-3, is KAGVTQTPRYLIKTRGQQVTLSCSPISGHRSVSWYQQTPGQGLQFLFEYFSETQRNKGNFPGRFSGRQFSNSRSEMNVSTLELGDSALYLCASSLRQGTDTQYFGPGTRLTVL.

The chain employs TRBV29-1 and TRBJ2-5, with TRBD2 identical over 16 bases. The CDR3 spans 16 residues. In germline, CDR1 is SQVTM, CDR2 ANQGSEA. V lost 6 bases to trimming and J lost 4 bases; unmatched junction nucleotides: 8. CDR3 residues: CSVAGLAGGPVETQYF. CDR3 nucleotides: TGCAGCGTAGCGGGACTAGCGGGGGGGCCTGTAGAGACCCAGTACTTC.

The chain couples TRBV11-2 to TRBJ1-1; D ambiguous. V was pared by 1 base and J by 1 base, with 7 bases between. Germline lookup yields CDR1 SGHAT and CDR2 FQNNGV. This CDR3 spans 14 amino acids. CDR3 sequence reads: CASSLGWRNTEAFF. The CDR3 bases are TGTGCCAGCAGCTTAGGGTGGAGGAACACTGAAGCTTTCTTT. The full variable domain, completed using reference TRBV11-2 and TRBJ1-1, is EAGVAQSPRYKIIEKRQSVAFWCNPISGHATLYWYQQILGQGPKLLIQFQNNGVVDDSQLPKDRFSAERLKGVDSTLKIQPAKLEDSAVYLCASSLGWRNTEAFFGQGTRLTVV.

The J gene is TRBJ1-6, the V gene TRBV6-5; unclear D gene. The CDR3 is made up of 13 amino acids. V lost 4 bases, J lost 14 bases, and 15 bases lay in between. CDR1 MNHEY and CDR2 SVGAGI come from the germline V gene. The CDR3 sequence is CASSSTSRRTLHF. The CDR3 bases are TGTGCCAGCAGTTCGACTAGCCGGAGGACCCTCCACTTT.